This TCR beta chain originates from a study of T cell changes during pregnancy in multiple sclerosis. From germline, CDR1 is GTSNPN and CDR2 SVGIG (reference sequence). V was clipped by 3 bases and J by 2 bases, with 14 bases between them. The CDR3 runs 16 residues. Sequencing used immunoSEQ multiplex PCR; TCRdb keeps in-frame clones, though not all of them. The top ten hold under 0.4% of the sample, which has tens of thousands of clones, approximately 94% seen once. The receptor comes from a female donor with multiple sclerosis, enrolled in a pregnancy study. The sample in question was CD4+ T cells from peripheral blood mononuclear cells, obtained after pregnancy. The chain is built from TRBV30 and TRBJ2-6; D call uncertain. DNA of the CDR3: TGTGCCTGGAGGAACGGGTTAGGCACTGGGGCCAACGTCCTGACTTTC. Translated: CAWRNGLGTGANVLTF.